A selection of T cell receptor beta chains follows, all from one sample in a study of cytomegalovirus exposure and HLA in healthy donors. Some clones are missing from TCRdb's copy, which holds only in-frame ones; the method was immunoSEQ multiplex PCR. This sample has around 200,000 clones; around 79% occur once, and the top ten carry approximately 1.8%. Sequencing was performed on PBMCs. The receptors originated from a male donor in good health and CMV-seronegative. Both conserved end residues are part of each CDR3. Fields, in order: D gene, J gene, V gene, CDR3 protein. A D gene is named only where the DNA matches it firmly.

TRBD1,TRBJ2-2,TRBV28,CASSFSPDGQDSGELFF
.,TRBJ2-2,TRBV27,CASGTAPAGELFF
.,TRBJ2-2,TRBV5-1,CASSWGAPNTGELFF
TRBD2,TRBJ2-2,TRBV15,CATSRDHIGAGGTGELFF
TRBD1,TRBJ2-3,TRBV25-1,CASSEGGRDRGTDTQYF
.,TRBJ2-3,TRBV5-6,CASSLQGMTDTQYF
TRBD1,TRBJ1-4,TRBV2,CASSPEGQGAKKLFF
.,TRBJ1-1,TRBV4-2,CASTPPQGRTEAFF
.,TRBJ2-7,TRBV10-3,CAISESGPRGEQYF
TRBD1,.,TRBV29-1,CSVEIPGQGIYEQYF
.,TRBJ2-1,TRBV2,CASTLNQYNEQFF
TRBD2,TRBJ2-3,TRBV13,CASSSPGLAGLGDTQYF
TRBD1,TRBJ2-2,TRBV19,CASSDRGITGELFF
.,TRBJ2-3,TRBV2,CASSKDRSRTDTQYF
.,TRBJ1-4,TRBV11-2,CASSLAPATNEKLFF
.,TRBJ2-7,TRBV10-3,CAISEPTGTPTTEQYF
TRBD1,TRBJ2-7,TRBV11-2,CASSLVSGQGYEQYF
TRBD1,TRBJ2-7,TRBV19,CASSGTGTYEQYF
.,TRBJ1-5,TRBV19,CASIFMGAEGNQPQHF
.,TRBJ2-5,TRBV7-8,CASSLYQYQETQYF
.,TRBJ1-1,TRBV5-6,CASTEVGATEAFF
TRBD1,TRBJ2-2,TRBV7-8,CASSLAVHRGPGELFF
.,TRBJ2-7,TRBV4-2,CASSQDRGAAYEQYF
TRBD2,TRBJ2-7,TRBV28,CASSRRTSGRDNYF
.,TRBJ2-7,TRBV15,CATSSGINYEQYF
.,TRBJ2-7,TRBV19,CAMYWGREVDEQYF
TRBD1,TRBJ2-7,TRBV7-2,CASSLTGAYEQYF
.,TRBJ1-4,TRBV7-2,CASSLGRDFTTNEKLFF
.,TRBJ2-7,TRBV4-2,CASSQDPTVYEQYF
.,TRBJ2-1,TRBV7-3,CASSYRSQEQFF
.,TRBJ2-7,TRBV14,CASSPETSGFGTLLEQYF
TRBD2,TRBJ2-3,TRBV6-6,CASTPLAETDTQYF
.,TRBJ2-1,TRBV10-3,CAISESDRSSYNEQFF
.,TRBJ2-7,TRBV11-2,CASSSSPKGKTYEQYF
.,TRBJ2-5,TRBV18,CASSPLQVQETQYF
TRBD1,TRBJ1-2,TRBV15,CATSTWDRNYGYTF
.,TRBJ1-1,TRBV12-1,CASSPRQEMNTEAFF
.,TRBJ1-5,TRBV28,CASSRYKQGHNQPQHF
.,TRBJ1-4,TRBV18,CASSPSGTWNEKLFF